These T cell receptor beta chains were read from a single sample in a study of blood T cell repertoires in COVID-19. Clones were read by immunoSEQ multiplex PCR, and TCRdb kept only the in-frame ones, dropping some. The sample gives 100,000 to 150,000 clones, about 82% of which show up once; over 4.5% is in the top ten. Sequenced sample: peripheral blood. The receptors derive from a human donor in a cohort sampled during active COVID-19. CDR3s include the opening cysteine and the closing phenylalanine or tryptophan. A D gene is named only where the DNA matches it firmly. Only part of the rows carry a size: once, few, many, or a class if the clone is expanded.

TRBJ2-1,TRBV9,once,TRBD2,CASSVDPSGRYNEQFF,TGTGCCAGCAGCGTAGATCCTAGCGGGAGATACAATGAGCAGTTCTTC
TRBJ2-1,TRBV5-1,NA,TRBD2,CASSPLGGTHSYNEQFF,TGCGCCAGCAGCCCTCTGGGGGGGACCCACTCCTACAATGAGCAGTTCTTC
TRBJ2-4,TRBV6-2/TRBV6-3,NA,NA,CASSLGQRKLKNIQYF,TGTGCCAGCAGTTTAGGACAGCGGAAGCTCAAAAACATTCAGTACTTC
TRBJ2-2,TRBV2,NA,NA,CASTLSSQGTGELFF,TGTGCCAGCACATTGTCTAGCCAAGGGACCGGGGAGCTGTTTTTT
TRBJ1-2,TRBV4-3,once,NA,CASSQDDRYYGYTF,TGCGCCAGCAGCCAAGACGACAGATACTATGGCTACACCTTC
TRBJ2-1,TRBV7-9,NA,TRBD2,CASSLGGLAGPYNEQFF,TGTGCCAGCAGCTTGGGGGGACTAGCGGGCCCCTACAATGAGCAGTTCTTC
TRBJ2-1,TRBV10-3,NA,NA,CAISDVNEQFF,TGTGCCATCAGTGACGTTAATGAGCAGTTCTTC
TRBJ1-1,TRBV30,NA,NA,CAWSVGHSRTEAFF,TGTGCCTGGAGTGTGGGACATTCGAGGACTGAAGCTTTCTTT
TRBJ2-2,TRBV12-3/TRBV12-4,few,NA,CASSFFPGELFF,TGTGCCAGCAGTTTTTTCCCAGGGGAGCTGTTTTTT
TRBJ1-4,TRBV18,NA,NA,CASSPFLDEKLFF,TGTGCCAGCTCACCGTTCCTTGATGAAAAACTGTTTTTT
TRBJ1-2,TRBV30,NA,TRBD1,CAWTPQGVAYYGYTF,TGTGCCTGGACCCCACAGGGGGTGGCGTACTATGGCTACACCTTC
TRBJ2-4,TRBV10-2,NA,TRBD2,CASSIAGGSQNIQYF,TGCGCCAGCAGTATAGCGGGAGGGTCCCAAAACATTCAGTACTTC
TRBJ2-1,TRBV4-3,NA,TRBD2,CASSQGVAGSGYNEQFF,TGCGCCAGCAGCCAGGGGGTAGCGGGATCGGGGTACAATGAGCAGTTCTTC
TRBJ2-1,TRBV19,NA,NA,CASSLGRSYNEQFF,TGTGCCAGTAGTCTTGGTCGGTCCTACAATGAGCAGTTCTTC
TRBJ1-1,TRBV7-9,NA,NA,CASTDRKSNEAFF,TGTGCCAGCACAGACAGGAAGAGTAATGAAGCTTTCTTT
TRBJ2-1,TRBV21-1,NA,NA,CASILLPTSGEEYNEQFF,TGTGCCAGCATCTTACTACCGACTAGCGGAGAAGAATACAATGAGCAGTTCTTC
TRBJ1-2,TRBV12-3/TRBV12-4,NA,NA,CASRLQGGRGYTF,TGTGCCAGCAGGTTACAGGGAGGCCGGGGCTACACCTTC
TRBJ2-5,TRBV5-1,once,NA,CASSVGLNAWETQYF,TGCGCCAGCAGCGTGGGACTGAACGCCTGGGAGACCCAGTACTTC
TRBJ1-2,TRBV5-6,once,NA,CASSLGRAGGYTF,TGTGCCAGCAGCTTGGGCAGGGCCGGCGGCTACACCTTC
TRBJ1-4,TRBV28,NA,NA,CAEARTNEKLFF,TGTGCCGAGGCGAGAACTAATGAAAAACTGTTTTTT
TRBJ1-6,TRBV5-4,NA,TRBD1,CASSLPTGGKDSPLHF,TGTGCCAGCAGCTTACCCACAGGGGGCAAGGATTCACCCCTCCACTTT
TRBJ2-5,TRBV5-1,NA,NA,CASSSERGYGETQYF,TGCGCCAGCAGCTCGGAACGGGGGTACGGTGAGACCCAGTACTTC
TRBJ2-5,TRBV5-1,NA,NA,CATHEGGGSETQYF,TGCGCCACCCACGAGGGGGGGGGCTCTGAGACCCAGTACTTC
TRBJ2-3,TRBV5-1,NA,NA,CASSLAVESSGTDTQYF,TGCGCCAGCAGCTTGGCGGTGGAGTCTAGCGGCACAGATACGCAGTATTTT
TRBJ1-5,TRBV19,NA,TRBD1,CASNSWDRLNQPQHF,TGTGCCAGTAACTCATGGGACAGGCTTAATCAGCCCCAGCATTTT
TRBJ2-7,TRBV4-2,NA,NA,CASSPGGLRGVEQYF,TGTGCCAGCAGTCCAGGGGGGCTGAGGGGAGTCGAGCAGTACTTC